This T cell receptor beta chain is drawn from a study of shared clonotypes between healthy human individuals. About the research overall: The donor pool was made up of a couple of women and a few men aged 18 to 49. Study results and caveats: Sampling used blood alone; tissue repertoires probably differ.

CDR1 and CDR2 from the germline V gene are WSHSY and SAAADI. The length of the CDR3 is 14 residues. Unmatched junction bases numbered 4, after V lost 5 bases and J lost 6 bases. Concerning this clone: Its specificity is not known.

The donor population consisted of healthy HIV-negative adults with no recent acute infections or vaccinations. A deep-level run was used for the assay. The method was immunoSEQ multiplex PCR; TCRdb's version includes in-frame clones alone and lacks a portion of them. The sample lists some 1,100,000 clones, around 78% occurring once. The chain carries TRBV10-2 and TRBJ2-1; 10 bases align to TRBD2. The sequencing sample was made of memory CD4+ T cells from PBMCs. This sample's subset: CD45RA-negative fraction. The receptor's source is a young man in good health. Some clones in this sample may be carry-over from other donors' samples. CDR3 loop: CASSSGRALNEQFF. CDR3 DNA sequence: TGCGCCAGCAGTAGCGGGAGGGCCCTCAATGAGCAGTTCTTC.